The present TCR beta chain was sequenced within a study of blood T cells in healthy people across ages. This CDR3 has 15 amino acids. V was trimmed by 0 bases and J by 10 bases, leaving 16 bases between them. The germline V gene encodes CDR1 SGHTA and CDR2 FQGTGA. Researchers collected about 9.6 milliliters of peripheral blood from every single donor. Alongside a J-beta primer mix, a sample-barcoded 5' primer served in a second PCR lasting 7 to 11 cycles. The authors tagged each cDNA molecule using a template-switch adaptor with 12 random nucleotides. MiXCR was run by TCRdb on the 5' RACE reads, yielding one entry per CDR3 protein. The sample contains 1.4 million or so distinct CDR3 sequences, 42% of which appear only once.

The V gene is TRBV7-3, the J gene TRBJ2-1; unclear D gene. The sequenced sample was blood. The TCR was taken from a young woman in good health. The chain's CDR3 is CASSLTSLHGSEQFF. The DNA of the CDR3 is TGTGCCAGCAGCTTAACGTCGCTGCACGGGTCGGAGCAGTTCTTC.